This T cell receptor (beta chain) was identified in a study of T cell responses to AZD1222 COVID-19 vaccine (dated by TCRdb to about 2021). Broadly, across the study: A total of 230 to 250 trial participants underwent TCR sequencing, of whom roughly 210 had received two doses of AZD1222 and around 25 had received two doses of the MenACWY control vaccine. Trial participants were enrolled by age into 18-55, 56-69 and 70-plus year subgroups, with around 150, 28 and 57 TCR-sequenced participants respectively. General conclusions and limits of the study: Reportedly, close to half of the unique spike-specific TCRs recognized epitopes lying outside the regions that are mutated in the B.1.351 and B.1.1.7 variants. After two AZD1222 doses, spike-specific TCR breadth and depth were significantly higher than at day 0 and than in MenACWY recipients. In the small 56-69-year group, the increase in depth fell short of significance, most likely because of low power. CD4 TCRs associated with the vaccine covered the entire spike protein, and the dominant responses were in regions 160-218 and 743-854. No day 14 peak-response samples were available, so repertoires were characterized only after the peak T cell response. Conclusions about previously exposed vaccinees are limited, since just 5 or 6 AZD1222 recipients were seropositive for SARS-CoV-2 at baseline. Participants were mostly white British, with more females than males. The authors suggested clonal diversity may have been underestimated.

Comments on this clone: Its target antigen remains unknown. Per-base quality was not reported, and no clone a single base away is much larger than it.

The time point label on this specimen signifies: about 28 days (+/-7) after the second vaccine dose. AZD1222 recipients given second doses at about 4 weeks or at about 12 weeks were pooled, since spike-specific TCR depth and breadth were not found to differ between the two schedules. Vaccinee samples were obtained from the UK trials COV001 and COV002, which included a single-blind randomized controlled phase 2/3 trial of AZD1222 (ChAdOx1 nCoV-19) in healthy adults. For TCRbeta chain sequencing, PBMC samples were collected from trial participants at day 0 and at day 28 after the second dose. The V end gives up 0 bases and the J end 5 bases, leaving 4 bases in the junction not matched to a gene. Reading from cysteine to phenylalanine, the CDR3 counts 16 amino acids. Solely the CDR3 DNA is kept, with 48 bases framed from the first base. The germline V gene sets CDR1 to MNHEY and CDR2 to SVGAGI. The CDR3 regions of human TCRbeta chains were subjected to immunosequencing. In the paper's pipeline: Repertoire TCRs were checked for matches against a reference library of SARS-CoV-2-specific TCRs that had been generated using the MIRA antigen-specificity platform. Breadth meant the fraction of unique TCRs that were SARS-CoV-2-associated, whereas depth meant the fraction of total T cells that were SARS-CoV-2-associated. Using the MIRA data, each spike-specific TCR was mapped to the spike region that the TCR reacts to and placed in a CD4 or CD8 class. Log10-transformed breadth and depth values were compared by one-way ANOVA with Sidak's multiple comparisons tests. The source is immuneACCESS, and TCRdb retained only in-frame sequences with V and J called. Part of the clones is not carried over; for the studies checked, unresolved V genes explain less than half of this, and the remainder is unexplained. V and J calls and clone size are given by that table; D and trimming were obtained from the DNA. The sample table lists 150,000 to 200,000 clones, around 91% of them with a count of one. The ten biggest clones cover less than 6.5% of the sample.

Recombination connected TRBV6-5 to TRBJ2-1, with 10 junctional bases fitting TRBD2. The TCR originated in an adult who received the AZD1222 COVID-19 vaccine. Source: peripheral blood, taken 28 days after the second AZD1222 dose. The CDR3 has the sequence CASSYSKLAGDNEQFF. The base sequence is TGTGCCAGCAGTTACTCTAAGCTAGCGGGAGACAATGAGCAGTTCTTC.